This T cell receptor (beta chain) was documented in a study of control samples from healthy donors and cancer patients. Assay: immunoSEQ multiplex PCR; the TCRdb copy retains only in-frame clones and omits some. The table has approximately 140,000 clones, 80% to 95% seen once; the top ten hold around 11%. Trimming cost V 0 bases and J 6 bases, with 14 bases left between them. The CDR3 extends over 14 amino acids. Looked up from germline, CDR1 is GTSNPN and CDR2 is SVGIG (reference sequence). Material for sequencing was blood. The chain carries TRBV30 and TRBJ1-1, with D hard to call. The clonotype originates from a man aged 25 to 40 in good health. CDR3 loop: CAWSVERLGPEAFF. CDR3 DNA: TGTGCCTGGAGTGTAGAACGGCTGGGTCCTGAAGCTTTCTTT.